This note documents a single TCR beta chain sequence. The sample belongs to a study of blood T cell repertoires in COVID-19. The CDR3 length is 17 residues. CDR1 is MDHEN, CDR2 SYDVKM, per germline. The V gene end was trimmed by 5 bases and the J gene end by 2 bases; junction bases not matched to a gene: 13. The protocol was immunoSEQ multiplex PCR, while the TCRdb copy is restricted to in-frame clones and leaves out a portion. There are about 300,000 clones in the sample; more than 75% occur only once, and 1.6% lies in the top ten. This rearrangement joins TRBV28 to TRBJ2-3; 7 bases map to TRBD2. The sequencing input was peripheral blood. The origin of this receptor is a woman aged 50 to 60 with acute or convalescent COVID-19. CDR3 sequence reads: CASSHKIDLADTDTQYF. The CDR3 DNA reads TGTGCCAGCAGTCACAAAATAGACCTAGCGGACACAGATACGCAGTATTTT. The full variable domain, rest sourced from reference TRBV28 and TRBJ2-3, is DVKVTQSSRYLVKRTGEKVFLECVQDMDHENMFWYRQDPGLGLRLIYFSYDVKMKEKGDIPEGYSVSREKKERFSLILESASTNQTSMYLCASSHKIDLADTDTQYFGPGTRLTVL.